This is a list of T cell receptor beta chains from one sample in a study of response to subunit inactivated influenza vaccine. TCRdb re-derived calls from the RT-PCR reads in MiXCR, one entry per CDR3 protein. The sample yields about 530,000 distinct CDR3 sequences, approximately 12% seen once. The material sequenced was PBMCs from blood, taken on the day of vaccination. The receptors derive from a man in his fifties or sixties who received an inactivated influenza vaccine. The CDR3 runs from the conserved cysteine through the conserved F or W. D genes are given only for firm matches. For some rows the clone size is stated as once, few or many, or as a class when expanded; others skip it.

>-|few|TRBV29-1|TRBJ2-3
TGCAGCGTTGCCCGGGACGGCACAGATACGCAGTATTTT
CSVARDGTDTQYF
>TRBD1|few|TRBV20-1|TRBJ2-3
TGCAGTGCACAACAGGGGGGCCTAGACGATACGCAGTATTTT
CSAQQGGLDDTQYF
>TRBD1|few|TRBV7-9|TRBJ2-7
TGTGCCAGCAGCGTTCGACAGGGACCCTACGAGCAGTACTTC
CASSVRQGPYEQYF
>TRBD2|-|TRBV7-6|TRBJ2-7
TGTGCCAGCAGCTCAGGACTAGCGGGAGGTTCGCGGTACTTC
CASSSGLAGGSRYF
>-|few|TRBV27|TRBJ1-1
TGTGCCAGCAGTTTATCGGACAGCATGAACACTGAAGCTTTCTTT
CASSLSDSMNTEAFF
>TRBD2|many|TRBV5-1|TRBJ2-1
TGCGCCAGCAGCTTCGCGGGAGGATATGGCAATGAGCAGTTCTTC
CASSFAGGYGNEQFF
>-|-|TRBV21-1|TRBJ2-6
TGTGCCAGCAGCAATCACACGACAGGCTCCCTTGGGGCCAACATCCTGACTTTC
CASSNHTTGSLGANILTF
>-|-|TRBV9|TRBJ2-7
TGTGCCAGCAGCTCGGACGGGATCTACGAGCAGTACTTC
CASSSDGIYEQYF
>TRBD1|many|TRBV28|TRBJ2-7
TGTGCCAGCAGTTTGAGGGGGACAGGGTCCTACGAGCAGTACTTC
CASSLRGTGSYEQYF
>-|-|TRBV12-3/TRBV12-4|TRBJ2-2
TGTGCCAGCAAACCCCTGCGGGGGCCTCACACCGGGGAGCTGTTTTTT
CASKPLRGPHTGELFF
>-|-|TRBV30|TRBJ2-7
TGTGCCTGGAGTGAAGACCTAGGATTCGAGCAGGACTTC
CAWSEDLGFEQDF
>-|-|TRBV3-1|TRBJ2-3
TGTGCCAGCAGCCAAGATCTGCGTGATACGCAGTATTTT
CASSQDLRDTQYF
>TRBD1|-|TRBV28|TRBJ2-7
TGTGCCAGCAGTCCCTTACCGGGACAGGGGTACTACGAGCAGTACTTC
CASSPLPGQGYYEQYF
>-|-|TRBV30|TRBJ2-7
TGTGCCTATAGCCCCGAGGGGTACGAGCAGTACTTC
CAYSPEGYEQYF
>-|many|TRBV28|TRBJ2-3
TGTGCCAGCAGTTTATATGCTAGTAGCACAGATACGCAGTATTTT
CASSLYASSTDTQYF
>-|-|TRBV12-3/TRBV12-4|TRBJ2-4
TGTGCCAGCAGTTCAAAGGGAGCACTAGCCAAAAACATTCAGTACTTC
CASSSKGALAKNIQYF
>TRBD2|many|TRBV7-2|TRBJ2-1
TGTGCCAGCAACCAAAGACTAGCGGGAGTCTCAAATGAGCAGTTCTTC
CASNQRLAGVSNEQFF
>-|-|TRBV7-8|TRBJ2-1
TGTGCCAGCAGCTTAGCGCGGCAGTGGTTATACAATGAGCAGTTCTTC
CASSLARQWLYNEQFF